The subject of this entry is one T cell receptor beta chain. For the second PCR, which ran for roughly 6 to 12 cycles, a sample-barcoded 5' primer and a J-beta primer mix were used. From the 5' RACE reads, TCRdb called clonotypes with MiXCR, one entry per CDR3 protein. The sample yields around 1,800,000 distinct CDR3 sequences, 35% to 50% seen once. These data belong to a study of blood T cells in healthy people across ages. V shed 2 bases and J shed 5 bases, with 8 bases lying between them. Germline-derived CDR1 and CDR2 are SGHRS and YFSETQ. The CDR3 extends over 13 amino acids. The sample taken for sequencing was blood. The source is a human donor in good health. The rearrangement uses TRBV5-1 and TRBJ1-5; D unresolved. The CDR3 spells CASSFFPDQPQHF. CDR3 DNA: TGCGCCAGCAGCTTTTTTCCGGATCAGCCCCAGCATTTT. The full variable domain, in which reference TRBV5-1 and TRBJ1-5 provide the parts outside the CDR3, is KAGVTQTPRYLIKTRGQQVTLSCSPISGHRSVSWYQQTPGQGLQFLFEYFSETQRNKGNFPGRFSGRQFSNSRSEMNVSTLELGDSALYLCASSFFPDQPQHFGDGTRLSIL.